The rows below give T cell receptor beta chains drawn from one sample of a study of HIV-infected patients and healthy controls. TCRdb used MiXCR to reprocess the 5' RACE reads, holding one entry per CDR3 protein. The top ten clones hold 1.4% of a sample with tens of thousands of distinct CDR3 sequences, 19% of them seen once. The sample was CD4+ T cells from blood. Every receptor here comes from a human donor in good health. Each CDR3 is given with its conserved first and last residue. The D gene is left open where the match is weak. Clone size, where shown, is once, few, many, or a class for clones that have expanded.

d_call clone_size j_call v_call cdr3_length cdr3_aa cdr3_nt
TRBD1 - TRBJ2-5 TRBV6-5 15 CASSPGQSYQETQYF TGTGCCAGCAGCCCGGGACAGTCGTACCAAGAGACCCAGTACTTC
TRBD2 few TRBJ2-7 TRBV20-1 15 CSAKPGASGAYEQYF TGCAGTGCTAAGCCTGGGGCTAGCGGGGCCTACGAGCAGTACTTC
- many TRBJ1-5 TRBV18 13 CASSPDENQPQHF TGTGCCAGCTCACCGGACGAGAATCAGCCCCAGCATTTT
TRBD2 few TRBJ2-5 TRBV2 12 CASGGGQETQYF TGTGCCAGCGGCGGGGGCCAAGAGACCCAGTACTTC
- - TRBJ1-2 TRBV28 14 CASSFWEFGYGYTF TGTGCCAGCAGTTTCTGGGAGTTTGGCTATGGCTACACCTTC
TRBD2 many TRBJ2-3 TRBV12-3/TRBV12-4 16 CASSHRLAGVTDTQYF TGTGCCAGCAGTCATAGACTAGCGGGGGTGACAGATACGCAGTATTTT
TRBD2 many TRBJ2-7 TRBV7-6 15 CASSSNLAGSYEQYF TGTGCCAGCAGCTCCAATCTAGCGGGGTCCTACGAGCAGTACTTC
- - TRBJ2-3 TRBV7-2 16 CASSTGPGLGTDTQYF TGTGCCAGCAGCACGGGGCCTGGCCTAGGCACAGATACGCAGTATTTT
- many TRBJ2-1 TRBV9 17 CASSALRGYGYYNEQFF TGTGCCAGCAGCGCCTTAAGGGGTTACGGGTACTACAATGAGCAGTTCTTC
- - TRBJ2-5 TRBV12-3/TRBV12-4 15 CASSSLAGPQETQYF TGTGCCAGCAGTTCCCTTGCAGGACCCCAAGAGACCCAGTACTTC